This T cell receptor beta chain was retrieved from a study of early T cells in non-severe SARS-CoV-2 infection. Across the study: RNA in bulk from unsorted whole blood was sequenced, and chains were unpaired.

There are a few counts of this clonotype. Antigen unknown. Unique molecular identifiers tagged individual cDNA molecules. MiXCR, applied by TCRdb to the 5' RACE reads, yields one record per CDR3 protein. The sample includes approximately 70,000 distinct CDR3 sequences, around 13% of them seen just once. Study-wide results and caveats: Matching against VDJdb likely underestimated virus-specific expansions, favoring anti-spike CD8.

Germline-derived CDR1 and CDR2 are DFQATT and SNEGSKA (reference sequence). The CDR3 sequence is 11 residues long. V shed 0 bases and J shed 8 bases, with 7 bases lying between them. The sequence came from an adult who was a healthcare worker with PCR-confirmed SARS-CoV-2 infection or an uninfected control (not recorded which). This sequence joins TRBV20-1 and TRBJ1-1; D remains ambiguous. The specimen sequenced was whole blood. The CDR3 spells CSARDAWEAFF. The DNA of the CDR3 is TGCAGTGCTAGAGATGCCTGGGAAGCTTTCTTT.